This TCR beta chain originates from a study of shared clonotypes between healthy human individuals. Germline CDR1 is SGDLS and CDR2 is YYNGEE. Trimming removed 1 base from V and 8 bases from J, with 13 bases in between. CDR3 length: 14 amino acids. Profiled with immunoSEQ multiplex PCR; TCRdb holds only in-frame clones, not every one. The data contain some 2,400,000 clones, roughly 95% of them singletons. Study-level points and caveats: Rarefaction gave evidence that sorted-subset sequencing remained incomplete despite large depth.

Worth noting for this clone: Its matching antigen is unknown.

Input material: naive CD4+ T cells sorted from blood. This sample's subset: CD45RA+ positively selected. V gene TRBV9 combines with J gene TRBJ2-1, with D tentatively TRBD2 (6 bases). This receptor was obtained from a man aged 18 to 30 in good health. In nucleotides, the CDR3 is TGTGCCAGCAGCGTAAAGGGGACTCGGGATGAGCAGTTCTTC. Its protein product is CASSVKGTRDEQFF.